These 19 T cell receptor beta chains were sequenced from one sample in a study of tumor-infiltrating lymphocytes in primary liver carcinoma. The researchers produced TCR beta cDNA from around 500 ng total RNA with a constant-region primer. Researchers made the TCR beta libraries by running three nested multiplex PCR rounds with slightly modified ARM-PCR. Running about 11 cycles apiece, the first two PCR rounds relied on TRBV1-TRBV30 forward primers together with a C-beta reverse primer. One entry per CDR3 protein results from TCRdb running MiXCR on the multiplex PCR reads. The sample contains 95,000 to 100,000 distinct CDR3 sequences, around two thirds of which appear only once. The approximately 20-31 mg bulk tissue piece was not sorted before simultaneous RNA and DNA extraction. Input material: liver tumor tissue from sampling region 2. Stated subset: tumor region T2, inferior pole. The receptor source for this set is a woman aged 55-70 years with primary liver carcinoma and hepatitis B virus infection.

This chain uses TRBV21-1 with TRBJ1-5. TRBV21-1 is assigned pseudogene status. This CDR3 spans 14 amino acids. The CDR3: CACIDGLRSQPQHF. Written as DNA, the CDR3 is TGCGCCTGCATCGATGGGTTAAGGAGTCAGCCCCAGCATTTT.

As regards this clonotype: Given a much more abundant clone one base away, this may be a read error. The V call is TRBV5-4, the J call TRBJ2-7; TRBD2 matches 8 bases. CDR1 is SGHNT and CDR2 is YYREEE in the germline V gene (reference sequence). This CDR3 has 15 amino acids. The CDR3 spells CASSRSTAGDYEQCF. The DNA of the CDR3 is TGTGCCAGCAGCCGATCGACAGCGGGAGACTACGAGCAGTGCTTC. Full variable domain (rest looked up from reference TRBV5-4 and TRBJ2-7): ETGVTQSPTHLIKTRGQQVTLRCSSQSGHNTVSWYQQALGQGPQFIFQYYREEENGRGNFPPRFSGLQFPNYSSELNVNALELDDSALYLCASSRSTAGDYEQCFGPGTRLTVT.

With respect to this clonotype: Its ends do not fully match the called genes, so a read error is possible. The CDR3 sequence is CASSFAVSGTNVLTF. In DNA, the CDR3 is TGTGCCAGCAGTTTTGCGGTGTCTGGGACCAACGTCCTGACTTTC. The gene calls are TRBV12-3 or TRBV12-4 and TRBJ2-6; D unclear. The CDR3 totals 15 residues.

This clonotype was seen ten or more times. V gene TRBV6-5 combines with J gene TRBJ1-5; TRBD1 matches at 7 bases. The ends lost 5 bases at V and 1 base at J; junction bases unmatched: 2. The CDR3 length is 14 residues. Germline lookup yields CDR1 MNHEY and CDR2 SVGAGI. The CDR3 DNA sequence: TGTGCCAGCAGTAGGGGACAGAGCAATCAGCCCCAGCATTTT. Translation: CASSRGQSNQPQHF.

Regarding this clonotype: This may come from a read error, since a much larger clone is one base off. The chain joins TRBV30 to TRBJ2-2; 8 bases fit TRBD2. This CDR3 has 13 amino acids. Germline V gene sequence: CDR1 GTSNPN, CDR2 SVGIG (reference sequence). CDR3 nucleotides: TGTACCCCTGAGCGGGAGTTGGTCGGGGAGCTGTTTTTT. Residues: CTPERELVGELFF.

This clonotype was recorded many times. The rearrangement joins TRBV7-8 to TRBJ2-7; 10 bases line up with TRBD1. The trim removed 4 bases at V and 5 bases at J, leaving 14 bases unmatched. CDR3 length: 17 amino acids. The germline V gene encodes CDR1 SGHVS and CDR2 FQNEAQ. CDR3 sequence reads: CASSSEFAGTGVHEQYF. As DNA, the CDR3 is TGTGCCAGCAGCTCAGAATTCGCGGGGACAGGGGTCCACGAGCAGTACTTC.

In regard to this clonotype: The conserved phenylalanine or tryptophan is not found at the CDR3 terminus, so this likely reflects a read error. The rearrangement joins TRBV29-1 to TRBJ1-1; no clear D. The germline gives CDR1 SQVTM, CDR2 ANQGSEA. Deletions cut 7 bases from V and 3 bases from J, with 15 bases between. The CDR3 runs 13 residues. The CDR3: CSARAGEHTEAFY. The CDR3 DNA sequence: TGCAGCGCCCGGGCCGGGGAACACACTGAAGCTTTCTAT.

For this clonotype: This clone may be a read error of a much larger clone one base away. The chain joins TRBV4-2 to TRBJ2-4; D is undetermined. Between the trimmed V and J ends, which lost 1 base and 5 bases, there was a span of 9 bases. This CDR3 is 14 amino acids long. Germline V CDR1 and CDR2: LGHNA, YNFKEQ. The CDR3 protein is CASSQGGEENIQYF. CDR3 coding DNA: TGTGCCAGCAGCCAAGGGGGTGAGGAAAACATTCAGTACTTC.

The chain joins TRBV5-1 to TRBJ2-7, with D perhaps TRBD1 (5 bases). The V and J ends lost 2 bases and 13 bases respectively, with 16 bases between them. The germline CDR1 and CDR2 sequences are SGHRS and YFSETQ. CDR3 length: 12 residues. CDR3 in DNA: TGCGCCAGCAGCTTCGACAGTGGCCACTCTTACTTC. This codes for CASSFDSGHSYF.

Concerning this clonotype itself: One junction end disagrees with the germline gene, perhaps due to a read error. The chain has TRBV12-3 or TRBV12-4 and TRBJ2-1, with 9 bases lining up with TRBD2. This CDR3 is 15 amino acids long. CDR3 in amino acids: CASRDEREVPNVQLF. The DNA for the CDR3 is TGTGCCAGCAGAGACGAGCGGGAGGTCCCCAATGTGCAGTTATTC.

On this clonotype: Its ends do not fully match the called genes, so a read error is possible. The chain combines TRBV11-2 with TRBJ2-1, with D uncertain. The CDR3 is 17 residues long. Germline assignment: CDR1 SGHAT and CDR2 FQNNGV. The CDR3 sequence: CSSSFTPLRSSYNEQFF. CDR3 nucleotide sequence: TGCTCCAGCAGTTTTACCCCACTGAGGAGCTCCTACAATGAGCAGTTCTTC.

For this clonotype: Germline is not matched at one junction end, which may reflect a read error. The rearrangement uses TRBV28 and TRBJ2-3, with TRBD1 as a possible D gene (6 bases). The CDR3 contains 14 residues. Germline V lookup: CDR1 MDHEN, CDR2 SYDVKM. The DNA for the CDR3 is TGTGCCAGCAGTCTGGACAGTACCACAGATATGCAGTATTTT. This translates into CASSLDSTTDMQYF.

The table lists this clonotype with a few counts. This may be a read error, as it is one base from a much larger clone. The rearrangement links TRBV12-3 or TRBV12-4 to TRBJ1-2, with D unclear. Trimming removed 2 bases from V and 4 bases from J, with 8 bases in between. The CDR3 sequence is 13 residues long. CDR3 in DNA: TGTGCCAGCAGTTTACCTGGGAGCTATGGCTACACCTTC. Amino acids: CASSLPGSYGYTF.

This chain connects TRBV7-9 to TRBJ2-5, with TRBD1 as a possible D gene (6 bases). V lost 1 base, J lost 8 bases, and 17 bases lay in between. Germline V lookup: CDR1 SEHNR, CDR2 FQNEAQ (reference sequence). This CDR3 spans 15 amino acids. This CDR3 reads CASSLEQGVKDTQYF. The CDR3, as DNA: TGTGCCAGCAGCTTAGAACAGGGTGTGAAGGATACCCAGTACTTC.

This clonotype was seen only a few times. One base away lies a much larger clone, so this may be a sequencing read error. The rearrangement uses TRBV4-1 and TRBJ2-3; TRBD2 might be the D (6 bases). The CDR3 runs 17 residues. CDR1 is MGHRA and CDR2 is YSYEKL in the germline V gene. The CDR3 DNA reads as TGCGTCAGCAGCCAAGGATGGCAGGGAGGACTTGGAGATACGCAGTATTTT. Translating it yields CVSSQGWQGGLGDTQYF.

In nucleotides, the CDR3 is TGCAGCGTTTGGGGAACCCTAGCTCCCGAGTGGAATGAGCAGTTCTTC. Translated, it gives CSVWGTLAPEWNEQFF. The rearrangement uses TRBV29-1 and TRBJ2-1; D is possibly TRBD2 (5 bases). This CDR3 contains 16 residues. V shed 5 bases and J shed 7 bases, with 24 bases lying between them. CDR1 and CDR2 from the germline V gene are SQVTM and ANQGSEA.

As for this clonotype: One end of the junction varies from germline; a read error may be responsible. V usage is TRBV6-1 and J usage is TRBJ2-2, with 7 bases fitting TRBD1. Germline CDR1 reads MNHNS; CDR2 reads SASEGT. This CDR3 spans 14 amino acids. CDR3 loop: CASSPGGSTGELFF. The CDR3 coding sequence is TGTGCCAGTAGTCCAGGGGGTAGCACCGGGGAACTGTTTTTT.

Notes on this clonotype: Sequence at one end of the junction differs from germline and may be a read error. The chain employs TRBV29-1 and TRBJ2-3, with D perhaps TRBD1 or TRBD2 (5 bases each). Germline CDR1 and CDR2: SQVTM and ANQGSEA. This CDR3 region has 12 residues. This CDR3 reads CRVALGADTQYF. For the CDR3, the DNA is TGCCGCGTTGCCCTGGGGGCAGATACGCAGTATTTT.

The chain combines TRBV2 with TRBJ1-1; tentatively, D is TRBD1 (5 bases). This CDR3 is 14 amino acids long. CDR1 is SNHLY, CDR2 FYNNEI, per germline. Trimming took off 4 bases at V and 4 bases at J, with 13 bases between the two ends. DNA of the CDR3: TGTGCCAGCAGTGTACTAAGTCAGGGCACTGAAGCTTTCTTT. Protein: CASSVLSQGTEAFF.